The TCR beta chain described here comes from a study of blood T cell repertoires in COVID-19. Study summary: From T cells, B-cell-depleted T cells, or PBMCs came the material, which was cDNA or gDNA.

Everyone who took part was roughly 18 to 89 years old, and they came from about 25 US areas. Libraries were prepared by immunoSEQ multiplex PCR; TCRdb keeps only in-frame clonotypes and omits some of them. The sample lists fewer than 250,000 clones; 81% were seen once. The germline V gene encodes CDR1 MDHEN and CDR2 SYDVKM. Trimming cost V 1 base and J 5 bases; bases outside gene matches: 6. This CDR3 region has 15 residues. The receptor's source is a woman aged 45-59 years with acute COVID-19. The specimen sequenced was PBMCs or T cells enriched from blood (not recorded which). J is TRBJ2-5 and V is TRBV28; 8 positions agree with TRBD1. The DNA of the CDR3 is TGTGCCAGCAGTTTATTCCAGGGGGCGGGGGAGACCCAGTACTTC. Its protein product is CASSLFQGAGETQYF.